This TCR beta chain was recorded in a study of cytomegalovirus exposure and HLA in healthy donors (dated by TCRdb to between 2016 and 2019). With respect to the entire study: According to a later analysis, the roughly 120 validation repertoires were produced on the same platform as the 700 or so repertoires of the first cohort. Along with the roughly 610-subject first cohort, a separate validation cohort of over a hundred different subjects was used. The aim of the study was to test whether cataloging public T cell receptors could identify signatures of past pathogen exposure. The study combined high-throughput TCR immunosequencing, statistical association of individual TCRs with disease status, and machine learning to predict cytomegalovirus infection status. Beyond this particular receptor, the publication reports: In vitro tests confirmed that a few of the cytomegalovirus-associated TCR beta chains recognize cytomegalovirus antigens. In the study, approximately 160 TCR beta chains were listed as associated with cytomegalovirus. The authors suggested that the approach could potentially be extended to other disease states and immunological phenotypes. Of the cluster scores, about 94% were above 0 in a later analysis, which found that TCRs clustered in the first cohort also tended to co-occur in the approximately 120 validation repertoires. A later analysis had no HLA typing for the validation cohort, so co-occurrence there was scored across all 130 or so repertoires. In both the original and validation cohorts, the classifier was reported to diagnose cytomegalovirus status with high specificity and sensitivity. Most TCR sequences were seen in very few donors, while some public TCRs were found in many individuals.

Donors formed part of the validation cohort, which comprised about 130 subjects and was distinct from the first cohort of several hundred subjects. To prepare the library, the immunoSEQ multiplex PCR assay was applied. Per the authors' processing: A statistical classification framework was built to diagnose cytomegalovirus status from the catalog of TCR beta chain sequences. TCRdb mirrors the immuneACCESS table, restricted to in-frame sequences. Some clones are absent from its copies; in checked studies, under half trace to an unresolved V gene, and the reason for the others is unknown. V and J calls and clone size are as listed in that table; D and trimming were resolved from the DNA. The sample table contains fewer than 350,000 clones; only one count was recorded for approximately 90% of them. The ten largest make up around 0.92% of the sample. For this clone: Its antigen is still unknown. The record has no base qualities; no much larger clone is one base away.

The receptor was isolated from a woman aged 18-29 years in good health and CMV-seronegative. The specimen sequenced was PBMCs.

The DNA reads as follows: TGTGCCAGCGGAATCTCCCGGGCGACAGGGGCACCTCTTAATGAAAAACTGTTTTTT. Translated, it gives CASGISRATGAPLNEKLFF. The receptor chain draws on TRBV2 and TRBJ1-4; 8 bases in the junction line up with TRBD1. Trimming leaves V shorter by 8 bases and J shorter by 4 bases, with the junction holding 21 bases beyond the gene matches. The germline V gene provides CDR1 SNHLY and CDR2 FYNNEI. The CDR3 numbers 19 residues from cysteine through phenylalanine. The DNA shown is the 57-base CDR3, in frame from base 1.